This T cell receptor beta chain is from a study of blood T cell repertoires in COVID-19. Across the study: Sources were T cells, B-cell-depleted T cells, or PBMCs; the material itself was cDNA or gDNA.

This clone has a handful of counts. CDR1 and CDR2 (germline): KGHSH, LQKENI. With 0 bases clipped from V and 4 bases from J, the junction kept 6 bases outside the gene matches. The length of the CDR3 is 16 residues. As handled by the study authors: From reference gene primer amplification, estimates of nucleated cell counts were derived. Measured with immunoSEQ multiplex PCR; TCRdb has only the in-frame clones, and not every one. D and trimming come from the DNA, and the V and J calls and clone size come from that table. The sample records around 190,000 clones, 76% being singletons. The specimen sequenced was PBMCs or T cells enriched from blood (not recorded which). The sequence was collected from a woman aged 45-65 years with acute COVID-19. J is TRBJ2-5 and V is TRBV18, with 9 bases that match TRBD1. The CDR3 reads CASSPPSGQGRETQYF. The CDR3 DNA reads TGTGCCAGCTCACCACCGTCGGGACAGGGTCGAGAGACCCAGTACTTC.